This TCR beta chain comes out of a study of shared clonotypes between healthy human individuals. Study findings and constraints: Among non-shared clonotypes, generation probabilities were lower than among those shared by all four donors. About 5% of naive CD4 clonotypes were shared across several donors. The expectation was that sequencing depth would affect clonotype sharing among donors.

The CDR3 runs 15 residues. The V end was cut by 0 bases, the J end by 3 bases, with 11 bases between. Looked up from germline, CDR1 is SGHRS and CDR2 is YFSETQ. Here immunoSEQ multiplex PCR was the method, and the copy in TCRdb shows in-frame clones only, minus some. The profile shows 650,000 to 750,000 clones, about three quarters of them singletons. Donors, healthy HIV-negative adults, lacked recent acute infections or vaccinations. On this clone: The target antigen is unknown. Other DNA sequences in this specimen translate into the identical CDR3.

The TCR originated in a woman aged 25 to 39 in good health. The rearrangement links TRBV5-1 to TRBJ2-3; D is possibly TRBD2 (5 bases). Material: memory CD4+ T cells sorted from blood. As to subset: CD45RA-negative fraction. The CDR3 protein is CASSLGGSGTDTQYF. CDR3 bases: TGCGCCAGCAGCTTGGGTGGGAGTGGTACAGATACGCAGTATTTT.